This T cell receptor (beta chain) was captured in a study of T cell responses to AZD1222 COVID-19 vaccine (dated by TCRdb to the early 2020s). Looking at the study overall: A total of 230 to 250 trial participants underwent TCR sequencing, of whom 207 received two doses of AZD1222 and about 25 received two doses of the MenACWY control vaccine. Trial participants were enrolled by age into subgroups of 18-55, 56-69 and 70-plus years, and around 150, 28 and 57 TCR-sequenced participants, respectively, were included in these subgroups. General study outcomes and caveats: Only six or seven AZD1222 recipients were SARS-CoV-2 seropositive at baseline, limiting conclusions about previously exposed vaccinees. The 56-69-year group was small, and its depth increase did not reach significance, likely because of low power. Because no day 14 peak-response samples were available, repertoires were characterized only after the peak T cell response. The whole spike protein was spanned by vaccine-associated CD4 TCRs, and dominant responses were seen in regions 160-218 and 743-854. A significant rise in spike-specific TCR breadth and depth was observed after two AZD1222 doses relative to day 0 and relative to MenACWY recipients. Epitopes outside the regions mutated in the B.1.351 and B.1.1.7 variants were reportedly recognized by nearly half of the unique spike-specific TCRs. Participants were mostly white British and included more females than males, and it was suggested by the authors that clonal diversity may have been underestimated.

The CDR3 regions of human TCRbeta chains were subjected to immunosequencing. On the study's bioinformatics: Repertoire TCRs were checked for matches against a reference library of SARS-CoV-2-specific TCRs that had been generated using the MIRA antigen-specificity platform. Breadth was defined as the fraction of unique TCRs that were SARS-CoV-2-associated, and depth was defined as the fraction of total T cells that were SARS-CoV-2-associated. Using the MIRA data, each spike-specific TCR was assigned both to the spike region to which the TCR was reactive and to a CD4 or CD8 class. Log10-transformed breadth and depth values were compared by one-way ANOVA with Sidak's multiple comparisons tests. What TCRdb holds here is the immuneACCESS table cut down to in-frame rearrangements. Part of the clones is not present; checked against another copy, under half of the missing clones reflect an unresolved V gene, and the others are unexplained. D and trimming were read from the DNA, whereas the V and J calls and clone size are those reported in that table. The table for this sample lists 190,000 or so clones; approximately 90% of them were counted only once. Jointly, the top ten make up roughly 26% of the sample.

As encoded in the germline V gene, CDR1 is SGDLS while CDR2 is YYNGEE. V was cut back by 2 bases and J by 9 bases, leaving a gap of 6 bases between them. The CDR3 starts with the cysteine, ends with the phenylalanine, and has 12 residues. The retained sequence is limited to the CDR3, 36 bases, with the frame set at the first base. The sample's time point, from its label and the paper: about 28 days (+/-7) after the second vaccine dose. Because spike-specific TCR depth and breadth did not differ between the two schedules, AZD1222 recipients who got a second dose at roughly 4 weeks were pooled with those who got a second dose at roughly 12 weeks. Vaccinee samples were obtained from the UK trials COV001 and COV002, which included a single-blind randomized controlled phase 2/3 trial of AZD1222 (ChAdOx1 nCoV-19) in healthy adults. Trial participant PBMC samples were collected at day 0 and day 28 after the second dose for TCRbeta chain sequencing.

The sample holds a few counts of this clone. It lacks a known antigen. No clone much larger than this one lies a single base away; base qualities are absent. Sample: peripheral blood, taken 28 days after the second AZD1222 dose. Recombination connected TRBV9 to TRBJ1-6; the D gene lacks a confident call. The TCR originated in an adult who received the AZD1222 COVID-19 vaccine. The CDR3: CASSVSGSPLHF. The base sequence is TGTGCCAGCAGCGTTTCCGGTTCACCCCTCCACTTT.